This is a list of T cell receptor beta chains from one sample in a study of regulatory T cells. Produced via immunoSEQ multiplex PCR; TCRdb's table is partial and in-frame only. The data contain tens of thousands of clones, approximately 91% of them seen just once; the ten biggest clones take up 2% to 3%. Sequencing was carried out using conventional CD4+ T cells sorted from blood. Every receptor here comes from a person under 35 with CD3G deficiency. Each CDR3 is given with its conserved first and last residue. Fields, in order: V gene, J gene, D gene, clone size, CDR3 protein, CDR3 DNA. A D gene is named only where the DNA matches it firmly. Clone size is not always given. Where it is, it says once, few, many or a class for expanded clones.

V gene: TRBV5-1
J gene: TRBJ1-1
D gene: TRBD1
clone size: .
CDR3 protein: CASSPGTGTEAFF
CDR3 DNA: TGCGCCAGCAGCCCCGGGACAGGGACTGAAGCTTTCTTT

V gene: TRBV5-1
J gene: TRBJ2-3
D gene: TRBD1
clone size: once
CDR3 protein: CASSSGTGRDTQYF
CDR3 DNA: TGCGCCAGCTCCTCCGGGACAGGGCGGGATACGCAGTATTTT

V gene: TRBV28
J gene: TRBJ1-2
D gene: .
clone size: .
CDR3 protein: CASSGGGGNYGYTF
CDR3 DNA: TGTGCCAGCAGTGGGGGGGGCGGCAACTATGGCTACACCTTC

V gene: TRBV6-1
J gene: TRBJ1-1
D gene: .
clone size: .
CDR3 protein: CASSEYGEAFF
CDR3 DNA: TGTGCCAGCAGTGAATATGGTGAAGCTTTCTTT

V gene: TRBV27
J gene: TRBJ1-3
D gene: TRBD1
clone size: .
CDR3 protein: CASSLRGPSAGNTIYF
CDR3 DNA: TGTGCCAGCAGTTTAAGGGGGCCTTCGGCTGGAAACACCATATATTTT

V gene: TRBV5-1
J gene: TRBJ2-1
D gene: TRBD2
clone size: .
CDR3 protein: CASSPRGSGRYNEQFF
CDR3 DNA: TGCGCCAGCAGCCCCCGTGGTAGCGGGAGATACAATGAGCAGTTCTTC

V gene: TRBV11-2
J gene: TRBJ2-3
D gene: .
clone size: .
CDR3 protein: CASSSDGKSTDTQYF
CDR3 DNA: TGTGCCAGCAGCTCCGACGGGAAAAGCACAGATACGCAGTATTTT

V gene: TRBV6-1
J gene: TRBJ2-1
D gene: TRBD1
clone size: .
CDR3 protein: CASSERGRGTGKGYNEQFF
CDR3 DNA: TGTGCCAGCAGTGAACGGGGCAGGGGGACGGGAAAGGGGTACAATGAGCAGTTCTTC

V gene: TRBV28
J gene: TRBJ1-1
D gene: .
clone size: .
CDR3 protein: CASSLGRAGNTEAFF
CDR3 DNA: TGTGCCAGCAGTTTGGGTAGGGCAGGGAACACTGAAGCTTTCTTT

V gene: TRBV6-1
J gene: TRBJ2-5
D gene: TRBD1
clone size: .
CDR3 protein: CASRGQGAGKTQYF
CDR3 DNA: TGTGCCAGCAGGGGACAGGGCGCCGGGAAGACCCAGTACTTC

V gene: TRBV7-9
J gene: TRBJ2-5
D gene: TRBD1
clone size: .
CDR3 protein: CASSLTVSGQGAFGAGQYF
CDR3 DNA: TGTGCCAGCAGCTTAACTGTTTCCGGACAGGGGGCTTTCGGAGCAGGCCAGTACTTC

V gene: TRBV7-2
J gene: TRBJ1-1
D gene: .
clone size: .
CDR3 protein: CASSLRGNTEAFF
CDR3 DNA: TGTGCCAGCAGCTTAAGAGGGAACACTGAAGCTTTCTTT

V gene: TRBV28
J gene: TRBJ2-7
D gene: .
clone size: .
CDR3 protein: CASSYREGYEQYF
CDR3 DNA: TGTGCCAGCAGTTACAGGGAGGGATACGAGCAGTACTTC

V gene: TRBV6-1
J gene: TRBJ2-7
D gene: .
clone size: .
CDR3 protein: CASSVGPFSYEQYF
CDR3 DNA: TGTGCCAGCAGTGTGGGACCGTTTTCCTACGAGCAGTACTTC

V gene: TRBV11-2
J gene: TRBJ2-1
D gene: .
clone size: .
CDR3 protein: CASSPGQSPYNEQFF
CDR3 DNA: TGTGCCAGCAGCCCCGGGCAGTCACCCTACAATGAGCAGTTCTTC

V gene: TRBV5-1
J gene: TRBJ2-5
D gene: TRBD1
clone size: .
CDR3 protein: CASSLGQGNQETQYF
CDR3 DNA: TGCGCCAGCAGCTTGGGACAGGGAAACCAAGAGACCCAGTACTTC

V gene: TRBV7-2
J gene: TRBJ2-2
D gene: .
clone size: .
CDR3 protein: CASSLSQGSGELFF
CDR3 DNA: TGTGCCAGCAGCCTATCGCAGGGCTCCGGGGAGCTGTTTTTT

V gene: TRBV18
J gene: TRBJ1-3
D gene: .
clone size: .
CDR3 protein: CASSPGAGNTIYF
CDR3 DNA: TGTGCCAGCTCGCCCGGGGCTGGAAACACCATATATTTT

V gene: TRBV7-9
J gene: TRBJ2-1
D gene: .
clone size: once
CDR3 protein: CASSPLGKEGQFF
CDR3 DNA: TGTGCCAGCAGCCCCCTGGGAAAGGAAGGGCAGTTCTTC

V gene: TRBV6-6
J gene: TRBJ1-2
D gene: .
clone size: .
CDR3 protein: CASSYSYSSGRSGYTF
CDR3 DNA: TGTGCCAGCAGTTACTCCTATAGCAGCGGACGGAGTGGCTACACCTTC